This is a list of T cell receptor beta chains from one sample in a study of blood T cell repertoires in COVID-19. Data came from immunoSEQ multiplex PCR; TCRdb stores just in-frame clones and leaves some out. The data contain 100,000 to 150,000 clones, approximately 86% of them singletons. The sequenced material came from PBMCs or T cells enriched from blood (not recorded which). These receptors were taken from a woman in her forties or fifties who had recovered from COVID-19. The CDR3 runs from the conserved cysteine through the conserved F or W. A D gene is named only where the DNA matches it firmly. Rows may omit the clone size; those that give it use once, few, many or a size class.

TRBJ2-5,NA,TRBV2,NA,12,TGTGCCAGCAGTGAAGATTTTCCGAGAGAGTACTTC,CASSEDFPREYF
TRBJ2-2,NA,TRBV9,TRBD2,13,TGTGCCAGCAAATCCGGGGGGGCCGGGGAGCTGTTTTTT,CASKSGGAGELFF
TRBJ2-4,NA,TRBV5-1,TRBD1,16,TGCGCCAGCAGCTTGGCGTACAGGGGAGCCAAAAACATTCAGTACTTC,CASSLAYRGAKNIQYF
TRBJ1-4,NA,TRBV6-1,NA,16,TGTGCCAGCAGTGAAATTAGGACAGCCTTTAATGAAAAACTGTTTTTT,CASSEIRTAFNEKLFF
TRBJ2-3,NA,TRBV19,TRBD1,15,TGTGCCAGTAGTCGTGGACAGGGGGCTACAGATACGCAGTATTTT,CASSRGQGATDTQYF
TRBJ2-7,NA,TRBV7-2,NA,12,TGTGCCAGCAGCTTAATACGGGGTGAGCAGTACTTC,CASSLIRGEQYF
TRBJ1-5,NA,TRBV2,TRBD1,14,TGTGCCAGCAGCTCACAGGGGGGCAATCAGCCCCAGCATTTT,CASSSQGGNQPQHF
TRBJ2-7,NA,TRBV6-5,NA,11,TGTGCCAGCAGGCGGAGTTACGAGCAGTACTTC,CASRRSYEQYF
TRBJ1-5,once,TRBV2,NA,13,TGTGCCAGCAGTGAGACAGAAGAGAGGCCCCAGCATTTT,CASSETEERPQHF
TRBJ1-1,NA,TRBV11-2,TRBD1,15,TGTGCCAGCAGCTTAGGGGGACAGGGGAACACTGAAGCTTTCTTT,CASSLGGQGNTEAFF
TRBJ1-1,NA,TRBV5-4,TRBD1,15,TGTGCCAGCAGCCCCAAAGGACAGGGAAACGCTGAAGCTTTCTTT,CASSPKGQGNAEAFF
TRBJ2-2,NA,TRBV5-1,TRBD2,16,TGCGCCAGCAGCTTGGGGGACTACGCGAACACCGGGGAGCTGTTTTTT,CASSLGDYANTGELFF
TRBJ1-2,NA,TRBV10-3,NA,11,TGTGCCATAAACACGGCGGGTGGCTACACCTTC,CAINTAGGYTF
TRBJ2-1,NA,TRBV6-2/TRBV6-3,TRBD1,15,TGTGCCAGCAGTTACCCCGCAGGGGGCAAGAATGAGCAGTTCTTC,CASSYPAGGKNEQFF
TRBJ1-3,NA,TRBV5-4,NA,14,TGTGCCAGCAGCTTGGCCAGGCTTGGAAACACCATATATTTT,CASSLARLGNTIYF
TRBJ2-3,NA,TRBV9,NA,14,TGTGCCAGCAGCGAGGGCGGGACGACAGATACGCAGTATTTT,CASSEGGTTDTQYF
TRBJ2-7,NA,TRBV6-2/TRBV6-3,TRBD2,16,TGTGCCAGCAGTTACCCCCGACTAGCGGGGGGTCTCGAGCAGTACTTC,CASSYPRLAGGLEQYF
TRBJ2-7,NA,TRBV7-7,TRBD2,17,TGTGCTAGCAGCTTACCCGCCCGGACTAGCGGCATCTACGAGCAGTACTTC,CASSLPARTSGIYEQYF
TRBJ2-3,few,TRBV24-1,TRBD1,12,TGTGCCACCAGTGGGGACAGTGATACGCAGTATTTT,CATSGDSDTQYF
TRBJ1-2,once,TRBV18,NA,12,TGTGCCAGCTCACCAACCGGGTATGGCTACACCTTC,CASSPTGYGYTF
TRBJ2-7,NA,TRBV4-3,TRBD1,16,TGCGCCAGCAGCCAAGATCCCAGGGGGCGAACCTACGAGCAGTACTTC,CASSQDPRGRTYEQYF
TRBJ2-5,few,TRBV7-9,NA,14,TGTGCCAGCAGCCCGCGGGGGCTCCAAGAGACCCAGTACTTC,CASSPRGLQETQYF
TRBJ2-7,NA,TRBV10-2,TRBD1,16,TGCGCCAGCAGTGTCGGTCGAGGACAGGCGAATTACGAGCAGTACTTC,CASSVGRGQANYEQYF
TRBJ1-2,NA,TRBV27,TRBD1,16,TGTGCCAGCAGTTTAACCCGGACAGGGGAATTCGATGGCTACACCTTC,CASSLTRTGEFDGYTF
TRBJ2-7,NA,TRBV29-1,TRBD1,13,TGCAGCGTGCACACAGGGGGGTACAACGAGCAGTACTTC,CSVHTGGYNEQYF
TRBJ2-7,NA,TRBV11-2,NA,14,TGTGCCAGCAGCTTATCGCTCACTTCTGAAGAGCAGTACTTC,CASSLSLTSEEQYF
TRBJ1-5,NA,TRBV7-9,NA,13,TGTGCCAGCAGCCCGGTTTCAAATCAGCCCCAGCATTTT,CASSPVSNQPQHF
TRBJ1-2,NA,TRBV28,NA,14,TGTGCCAGCAGTTTTTTCGGGAAGCCCTATGGCTACACCTTC,CASSFFGKPYGYTF
TRBJ2-2,NA,TRBV24-1,NA,15,TGTGCCACCAGTGACACAGGGATCAGTTCCGGGGAGCTGTTTTTT,CATSDTGISSGELFF
TRBJ2-7,NA,TRBV25-1,NA,15,TGTGCCAGCAGTGAATCCATTGGCAGTACCTACGAGCAGTACTTC,CASSESIGSTYEQYF
TRBJ2-5,NA,TRBV5-1,TRBD1,15,TGCGCCAGCAGCCCAGGACAGGGGGCCCAAGAGACCCAGTACTTC,CASSPGQGAQETQYF
TRBJ2-7,NA,TRBV10-2,NA,15,TGCGCCAGCGGGGATAGCGGGACAGGGATCTACGAGCAGTACTTC,CASGDSGTGIYEQYF
TRBJ2-1,NA,TRBV6-4,TRBD2,16,TGTGCCAGCAGTGACTCTGGGGCTAGCGGATACAATGAGCAGTTCTTC,CASSDSGASGYNEQFF
TRBJ1-6,few,TRBV18,TRBD1,18,TGTGCCAGCTCACCACAACCGACAGGGGCCAGTTATAATTCACCCCTCCACTTT,CASSPQPTGASYNSPLHF
TRBJ2-7,NA,TRBV11-3,NA,15,TGTGCCAGCAGCCCATCTTCTTCGGGGGCCTACGAGCAGTACTTC,CASSPSSSGAYEQYF
TRBJ2-7,NA,TRBV4-2,TRBD2,16,TGTGCCAGCAGCCAAGAGGCTAGCGGGGCCCTCTACGAGCAGTACTTC,CASSQEASGALYEQYF
TRBJ1-3,NA,TRBV5-1,NA,15,TGCGCCAGCAGCACAGACGGACAGACTGGAAACACCATATATTTT,CASSTDGQTGNTIYF
TRBJ1-1,NA,TRBV19,NA,12,TGTGCCAGTAGTATCCGAGGGCAGGGGGCTTTCTTT,CASSIRGQGAFF
TRBJ1-2,NA,TRBV30,TRBD1,14,TGTGCCTGGTGTCTGACAGGGGGCGCTTGGGGCTACACCTTC,CAWCLTGGAWGYTF
TRBJ1-3,NA,TRBV9,TRBD1,16,TGTGCCAGCAGCGTAATGTGGGACAGGTCTGGAAACACCATATATTTT,CASSVMWDRSGNTIYF
TRBJ2-2,NA,TRBV7-6,TRBD1,16,TGTGCCAGCAGCCCCGGGGACAGGGTGTTTGCCGGGGAGCTGTTTTTT,CASSPGDRVFAGELFF
TRBJ1-1,NA,TRBV19,NA,13,TGTGCCAGTAGGAGGAACCTGAACACTGAAGCTTTCTTT,CASRRNLNTEAFF
TRBJ2-1,NA,TRBV4-3,TRBD2,14,TGCGCCAGCAGCCAAGTCGGGACTAGCCAAATTCAGTTCTTC,CASSQVGTSQIQFF
TRBJ1-4,NA,TRBV7-9,NA,11,TGTGCCAGCACGCGTAATGAAAAACTGTTTTTT,CASTRNEKLFF
TRBJ2-1,NA,TRBV3-1/TRBV3-2,NA,14,TGTGCCAGCAGCCTGAAGGACAGCAACAATGAGCAGTTCTTC,CASSLKDSNNEQFF
TRBJ2-1,NA,TRBV12-3/TRBV12-4,NA,13,TGTGCCAGCGGGGGGACCCCCTACAATGAGCAGTTCTTC,CASGGTPYNEQFF
TRBJ1-4,NA,TRBV3-1/TRBV3-2,NA,13,TGTGCCAGCAGCCAAGTATCTAATGAAAAACTGTTTTTT,CASSQVSNEKLFF
TRBJ2-7,NA,TRBV13,NA,14,TGTGCCAGCAGCTTAGGAGGGGAAAGGAGCGAGCAGTACTTC,CASSLGGERSEQYF
TRBJ2-5,few,TRBV5-1,TRBD1,15,TGCGCCAGCAGCCCGGGGACAGGCCTCGGGGAGACCCAGTACTTC,CASSPGTGLGETQYF